This T cell receptor (beta chain) was documented in a study of blood T cell repertoires in COVID-19. Looking at the study overall: The United States, Italy and Spain provided the acute and convalescent COVID-19 samples. Nucleic acid was either cDNA or gDNA, and it came from T cells, B-cell-depleted T cells, or PBMCs.

Authors' processing steps: By means of reference gene primer amplification, nucleated cell counts were estimated. Assay used: immunoSEQ multiplex PCR; TCRdb lists only in-frame clones, some missing. Clone size and V and J calls were adopted from that table, with D and trimming inferred from the DNA. The profile shows about 400,000 clones, more than 75% of them singletons. V lost 6 bases to trimming and J lost 8 bases; unmatched junction nucleotides: 12. The CDR3 spans 18 residues. Germline V lookup: CDR1 MDHEN, CDR2 SYDVKM. This sequence originates from a human donor in a cohort sampled during active COVID-19. This chain uses TRBV28 with TRBJ2-2; 16 bases align to TRBD2. Material for sequencing was peripheral blood. CDR3 sequence: CASSRGLAGGPVAGELFF. In DNA, the CDR3 is TGTGCCAGCAGCCGGGGACTAGCGGGAGGGCCGGTAGCTGGGGAGCTGTTTTTT. Full variable domain (missing parts from reference TRBV28 and TRBJ2-2): DVKVTQSSRYLVKRTGEKVFLECVQDMDHENMFWYRQDPGLGLRLIYFSYDVKMKEKGDIPEGYSVSREKKERFSLILESASTNQTSMYLCASSRGLAGGPVAGELFFGEGSRLTVL.